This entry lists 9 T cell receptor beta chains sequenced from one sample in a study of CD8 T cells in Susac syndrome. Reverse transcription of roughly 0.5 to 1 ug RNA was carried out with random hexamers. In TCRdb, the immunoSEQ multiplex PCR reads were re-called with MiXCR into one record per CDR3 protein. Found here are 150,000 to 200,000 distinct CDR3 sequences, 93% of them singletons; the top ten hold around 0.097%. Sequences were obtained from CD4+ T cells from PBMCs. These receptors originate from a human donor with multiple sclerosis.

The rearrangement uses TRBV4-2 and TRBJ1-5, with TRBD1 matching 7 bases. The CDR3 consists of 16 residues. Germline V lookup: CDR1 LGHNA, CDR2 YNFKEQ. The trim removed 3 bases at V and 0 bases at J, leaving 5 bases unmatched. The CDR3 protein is CASSQETGYSNQPQHF. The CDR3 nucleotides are TGTGCCAGCAGCCAGGAGACAGGGTATAGCAATCAGCCCCAGCATTTT.

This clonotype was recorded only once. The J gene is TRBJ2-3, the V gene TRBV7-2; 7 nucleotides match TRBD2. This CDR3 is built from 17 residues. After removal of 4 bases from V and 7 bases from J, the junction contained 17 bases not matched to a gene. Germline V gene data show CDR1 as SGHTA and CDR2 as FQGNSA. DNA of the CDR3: TGTGCCAGCAGCTACCACCCGTTGCGTTATAGCGGGTATACGCAGTATTTT. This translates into CASSYHPLRYSGYTQYF.

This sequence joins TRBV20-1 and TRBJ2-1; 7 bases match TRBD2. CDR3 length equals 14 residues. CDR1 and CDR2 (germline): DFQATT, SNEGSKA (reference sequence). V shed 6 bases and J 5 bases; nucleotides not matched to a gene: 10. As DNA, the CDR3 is TGCAGTGCCCCAAGGGAGCGGGACCACAATGAGCAGTTCTTC. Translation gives CSAPRERDHNEQFF.

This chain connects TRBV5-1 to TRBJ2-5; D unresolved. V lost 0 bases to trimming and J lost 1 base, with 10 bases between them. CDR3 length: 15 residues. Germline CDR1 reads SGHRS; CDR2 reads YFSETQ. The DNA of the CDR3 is TGCGCCAGCAGCTTGGGGACCAGGAGCCAAGAGACCCAGTACTTC. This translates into CASSLGTRSQETQYF.

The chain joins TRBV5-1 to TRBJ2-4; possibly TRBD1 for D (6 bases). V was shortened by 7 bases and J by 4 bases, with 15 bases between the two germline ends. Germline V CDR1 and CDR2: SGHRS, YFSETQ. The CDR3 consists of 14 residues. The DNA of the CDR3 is TGCGCCAGCGCCCAAGACCAGGGGAAAAACATTCAGTACTTC. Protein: CASAQDQGKNIQYF.

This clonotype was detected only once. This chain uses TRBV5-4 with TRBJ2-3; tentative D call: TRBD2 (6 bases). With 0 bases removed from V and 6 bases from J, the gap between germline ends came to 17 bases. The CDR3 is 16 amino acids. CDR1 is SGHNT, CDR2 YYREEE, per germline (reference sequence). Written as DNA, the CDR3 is TGTGCCAGCAGCTTGGCCTGGACTACCTCAGGCGATACGCAGTATTTT. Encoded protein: CASSLAWTTSGDTQYF.

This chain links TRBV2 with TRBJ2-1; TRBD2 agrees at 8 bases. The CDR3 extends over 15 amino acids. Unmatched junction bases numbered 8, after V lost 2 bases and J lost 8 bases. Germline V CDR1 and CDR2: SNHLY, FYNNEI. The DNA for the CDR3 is TGTGCCAGCAGTGAAAGGGGGACTAGTGGCGATGAGCAGTTCTTC. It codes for CASSERGTSGDEQFF. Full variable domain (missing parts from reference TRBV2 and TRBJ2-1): EPEVTQTPSHQVTQMGQEVILRCVPISNHLYFYWYRQILGQKVEFLVSFYNNEISEKSEIFDDQFSVERPDGSNFTLKIRSTKLEDSAMYFCASSERGTSGDEQFFGPGTRLTVL.

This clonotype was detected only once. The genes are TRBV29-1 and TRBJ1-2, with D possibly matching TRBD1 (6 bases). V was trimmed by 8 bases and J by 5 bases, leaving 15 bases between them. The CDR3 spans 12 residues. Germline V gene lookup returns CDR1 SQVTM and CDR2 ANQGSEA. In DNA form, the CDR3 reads TGCAGCTTCAGGACAGTAGTTTATGGCTACACCTTC. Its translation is CSFRTVVYGYTF.

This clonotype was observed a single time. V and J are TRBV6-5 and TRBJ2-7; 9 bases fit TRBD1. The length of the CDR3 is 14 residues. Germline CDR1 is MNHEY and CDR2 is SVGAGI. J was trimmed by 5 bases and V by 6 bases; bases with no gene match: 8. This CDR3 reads CASRRTRDRDEQYF. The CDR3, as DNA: TGTGCCAGCAGGCGTACCCGGGACAGGGACGAGCAGTACTTC.